The source of this T cell receptor beta chain is a study of blood T cell repertoires in COVID-19. Study-level information: The United States, Italy and Spain provided the acute and convalescent COVID-19 samples. Sources were T cells, B-cell-depleted T cells, or PBMCs; the material itself was cDNA or gDNA.

There are 15 residues in the CDR3. Looked up from germline, CDR1 is LNHDA and CDR2 is SQIVND (reference sequence). The V end was cut by 4 bases, the J end by 0 bases, with 13 bases between. Authors' processing steps: Amplified reference gene primers provided the basis for estimating nucleated cell counts. Clones were read by immunoSEQ multiplex PCR, and TCRdb kept only the in-frame ones, dropping some. V and J calls and clone size are given by that table; D and trimming were obtained from the DNA. This sample has 120,000 or so clones, with around 89% found just once. The table lists this clone with many counts.

The specimen sequenced was peripheral blood. This sequence was found in a human donor in a cohort sampled during active COVID-19. The chain combines TRBV19 with TRBJ2-7; a weak D match, TRBD1 (6 bases). In DNA form, the CDR3 reads TGTGCCAGTAGTACCGGGACATTGAGCTCCTACGAGCAGTACTTC. This translates into CASSTGTLSSYEQYF.